The rows below give T cell receptor beta chains drawn from one sample of a study of cytomegalovirus exposure and HLA in healthy donors. The method was immunoSEQ multiplex PCR; TCRdb's version includes in-frame clones alone and lacks a portion of them. Of over 200,000 clones in the sample, 85% to 90% were seen once. The sequenced sample consisted of PBMCs. These receptors all come from a woman aged 18-35 years in good health and CMV-seronegative. Each CDR3 is given with its conserved first and last residue. A D gene is named only where the DNA matches it firmly. Clone size is shown for a subset of rows, as once, few, many or a class of expanded clone.

CASSPEASSYNEQFF TGCGCCAGCAGCCCAGAAGCGAGCTCCTACAATGAGCAGTTCTTC - - TRBJ2-1 TRBV4-3
CATSLRLAQPQHF TGTGCCACCAGCCTCAGACTCGCTCAGCCCCAGCATTTT - - TRBJ1-5 TRBV15
CASMRVAREAFF TGTGCCAGTATGAGGGTGGCCCGGGAAGCTTTCTTT - - TRBJ1-1 TRBV19
CASSPRDSGANVLTF TGTGCCAGCAGCCCTCGGGACTCTGGGGCCAACGTCCTGACTTTC few - TRBJ2-6 TRBV2
CASRALGGRSYEQYF TGTGCCAGCAGAGCCCTGGGAGGCCGTTCCTACGAGCAGTACTTC - - TRBJ2-7 TRBV6-5
CASSSLGGLYGYTF TGTGCCAGCAGTTCCCTGGGGGGACTCTATGGCTACACCTTC - - TRBJ1-2 TRBV27
CASWTGHNSPLHF TGTGCCAGCTGGACAGGCCATAATTCACCCCTCCACTTT - TRBD1 TRBJ1-6 TRBV27
CASSLSQGAITEAFF TGCGCCAGCAGCTTGAGTCAGGGGGCAATCACTGAAGCTTTCTTT - TRBD1 TRBJ1-1 TRBV5-1
CATSRSGLAKNTGELFF TGTGCCACCAGCAGATCGGGACTAGCCAAGAACACCGGGGAGCTGTTTTTT - TRBD2 TRBJ2-2 TRBV15
CASSERQGNYEQYF TGTGCCAGCAGCGAACGACAGGGGAACTACGAGCAGTACTTC - TRBD1 TRBJ2-7 TRBV5-6
CATSTRGRGTHGELFF TGTGCCACCAGCACCCGCGGTCGGGGAACCCACGGGGAGCTGTTTTTT - - TRBJ2-2 TRBV15
CASSFTGTSRNNEQFF TGTGCCAGCAGCTTCACCGGGACTAGCCGTAACAATGAGCAGTTCTTC once TRBD2 TRBJ2-1 TRBV13
CASAPGLALTDTQYF TGTGCCAGCGCGCCGGGACTAGCTCTCACAGATACGCAGTATTTT once TRBD2 TRBJ2-3 TRBV27
CASSQVTGTSYEQYF TGTGCCAGCAGCCAAGTTACCGGGACTAGCTACGAGCAGTACTTC - TRBD2 TRBJ2-7 TRBV4-2
CASSVWAYTEAFF TGTGCCAGCAGTGTCTGGGCTTACACTGAAGCTTTCTTT - - TRBJ1-1 TRBV2
CSVQTSGQETQYF TGCAGCGTTCAGACTAGCGGCCAAGAGACCCAGTACTTC - TRBD2 TRBJ2-5 TRBV29-1
CASSLAGGLYTGELFF TGTGCCAGCAGCTTGGCCGGGGGGCTATACACCGGGGAGCTGTTTTTT - - TRBJ2-2 TRBV5-5
CASNYRGEAEAFF TGTGCCAGCAATTACAGGGGGGAGGCTGAAGCTTTCTTT - TRBD1 TRBJ1-1 TRBV6-1
CASSGLAWELFF TGTGCCAGCAGTGGACTAGCTTGGGAGCTGTTTTTT - TRBD2 TRBJ2-2 TRBV2
CAISERVGERGTEAFF TGTGCCATCAGTGAGAGGGTTGGGGAACGAGGGACTGAAGCTTTCTTT - - TRBJ1-1 TRBV10-3
CASSSRGNSPLHF TGTGCCAGCAGCTCTAGGGGAAATTCACCCCTCCACTTT - - TRBJ1-6 TRBV7-2
CASSEGGGVGYNEQFF TGTGCCAGCAGCGAGGGCGGGGGAGTAGGGTACAATGAGCAGTTCTTC - TRBD2 TRBJ2-1 TRBV13
CASSTQHLSGNTIYF TGTGCCAGCAGCACCCAACACCTCTCTGGAAACACCATATATTTT - - TRBJ1-3 TRBV11-2
CASSSFERRLQDTQYF TGTGCCAGCAGCTCCTTTGAGCGGCGGCTCCAAGATACGCAGTATTTT - - TRBJ2-3 TRBV7-6
CASSLGGSTYNEQFF TGTGCCAGCAGCTTGGGCGGGAGTACCTACAATGAGCAGTTCTTC - TRBD2 TRBJ2-1 TRBV5-4
CASSLQGNQPQHF TGTGCCAGCAGCTTGCAGGGCAATCAGCCCCAGCATTTT once - TRBJ1-5 TRBV11-3
CASSEARRNTEAFF TGTGCCAGCAGTGAAGCGCGGCGGAACACTGAAGCTTTCTTT once - TRBJ1-1 TRBV2
CASSLVQGAEGTQYF TGTGCCAGCAGCTTAGTTCAGGGGGCGGAGGGTACGCAGTATTTT once TRBD1 TRBJ2-3 TRBV7-2
CASSQSQGREKLFF TGTGCCAGCAGCCAAAGCCAGGGGCGTGAAAAACTGTTTTTT - - TRBJ1-4 TRBV5-4
CASSSRDRVIDEQFF TGCGCCAGCAGCTCCCGGGACAGGGTCATCGATGAGCAGTTCTTC - TRBD1 TRBJ2-1 TRBV4-1
CASLAEPTGTGEGHSNQPQHF TGTGCCAGTTTGGCCGAACCTACCGGGACAGGGGAGGGCCATAGCAATCAGCCCCAGCATTTT - TRBD1 TRBJ1-5 TRBV27
CATQGSGYETQYF TGTGCCACCCAGGGGTCGGGCTACGAGACCCAGTACTTC - - TRBJ2-5 TRBV28
CASSKQSTTYEQYF TGTGCCAGTAGTAAACAAAGTACGACATACGAGCAGTACTTC - - TRBJ2-7 TRBV19
CASSQGRGQPQHF TGTGCCAGCAGCCAAGGGCGGGGGCAGCCCCAGCATTTT few - TRBJ1-5 TRBV14
CASSAYGGLGETQYF TGTGCCAGCAGCGCATACGGGGGGTTAGGGGAGACCCAGTACTTC - TRBD2 TRBJ2-5 TRBV11-2
CASSLGGQETQYF TGCGCCAGCAGCCTGGGAGGGCAAGAGACCCAGTACTTC - TRBD2 TRBJ2-5 TRBV4-1
CASSDTGLAGADTQYF TGTGCCAGCAGTGATACGGGACTAGCGGGAGCAGATACGCAGTATTTT once TRBD2 TRBJ2-3 TRBV2
CASSRGRGEKLFF TGTGCCAGCAGCCGGGGGAGGGGTGAAAAACTGTTTTTT - - TRBJ1-4 TRBV13
CASSKSLGYTEAFF TGTGCCAGCAGTAAGAGTCTCGGGTACACTGAAGCTTTCTTT - - TRBJ1-1 TRBV6-5
CASSLARGGNTIYF TGTGCCAGCAGCTTGGCTCGGGGGGGAAACACCATATATTTT - - TRBJ1-3 TRBV5-4
CASSLTGGAATEAFF TGTGCCAGCAGCCTAACCGGGGGGGCGGCCACTGAAGCTTTCTTT - - TRBJ1-1 TRBV7-2
CASSVATGLPYNEQFF TGTGCCAGCAGCGTAGCAACAGGGCTACCCTACAATGAGCAGTTCTTC once - TRBJ2-1 TRBV9
CASSPGGGREKLFF TGTGCCAGCAGCCCAGGGGGCGGGCGTGAAAAACTGTTTTTT - TRBD1 TRBJ1-4 TRBV5-4
CASSLDRGDTDTQYF TGTGCCAGCAGTTTAGACAGGGGGGACACAGATACGCAGTATTTT - TRBD1 TRBJ2-3 TRBV7-2
CASSGSAKTSRDYEQYF TGTGCCAGCAGTGGAAGCGCGAAAACTTCGAGGGACTACGAGCAGTACTTC - - TRBJ2-7 TRBV9
CASSYGLAGSTGAQYF TGTGCCAGCAGCTACGGACTAGCGGGATCAACCGGGGCGCAGTATTTT - TRBD2 TRBJ2-3 TRBV2
CASSKVVSYNEQFF TGTGCCAGCAGCAAAGTAGTATCCTACAATGAGCAGTTCTTC - - TRBJ2-1 TRBV21-1
CATSRDLGTGVSEQYF TGTGCCACCAGCAGAGATCTCGGGACAGGGGTCTCCGAGCAGTACTTC - TRBD1 TRBJ2-7 TRBV15
CASSENRVGYTF TGTGCCAGCAGTGAGAACAGGGTTGGCTACACCTTC - - TRBJ1-2 TRBV6-5
CASTSTPRRDYGYTF TGTGCCAGCACATCCACCCCCAGGAGGGACTATGGCTACACCTTC - - TRBJ1-2 TRBV2
CASSHAAGRKYF TGCGCCAGCAGCCACGCCGCGGGGCGCAAGTACTTC - - TRBJ2-4 TRBV4-1
CSVEGTALGANVLTF TGCAGCGTTGAAGGGACTGCCCTAGGTGCCAACGTCCTGACTTTC - - TRBJ2-6 TRBV29-1
CASSLETGGGYTF TGTGCCAGCAGCTTAGAAACAGGGGGTGGCTACACCTTC - TRBD1 TRBJ1-2 TRBV7-2
CASSPTTSDSYEQYF TGCGCCAGCAGCCCTACTACTAGCGACTCCTACGAGCAGTACTTC - TRBD2 TRBJ2-7 TRBV4-3
CASSLRAPYEQYF TGTGCCAGCAGCTTAAGAGCACCCTACGAGCAGTACTTC - - TRBJ2-7 TRBV7-2
CASSASRDRGSEQYF TGTGCCAGCAGTGCCAGCCGGGACAGGGGCTCCGAGCAGTACTTC - TRBD1 TRBJ2-7 TRBV25-1
CAWSVTGTYSPLHF TGTGCCTGGAGTGTGACGGGTACCTATTCACCCCTCCACTTT - - TRBJ1-6 TRBV30
CASSSQGVGEKLFF TGTGCCAGCAGTTCACAGGGAGTGGGGGAAAAACTGTTTTTT - - TRBJ1-4 TRBV6-5
CASSPGQGAYEQYF TGCGCCAGCAGCCCTGGACAGGGGGCATACGAGCAGTACTTC once TRBD1 TRBJ2-7 TRBV5-1
CASSLGRPKSSYNEQFF TGCGCCAGCAGCTTGGGGCGGCCCAAGAGCTCCTACAATGAGCAGTTCTTC - - TRBJ2-1 TRBV5-1